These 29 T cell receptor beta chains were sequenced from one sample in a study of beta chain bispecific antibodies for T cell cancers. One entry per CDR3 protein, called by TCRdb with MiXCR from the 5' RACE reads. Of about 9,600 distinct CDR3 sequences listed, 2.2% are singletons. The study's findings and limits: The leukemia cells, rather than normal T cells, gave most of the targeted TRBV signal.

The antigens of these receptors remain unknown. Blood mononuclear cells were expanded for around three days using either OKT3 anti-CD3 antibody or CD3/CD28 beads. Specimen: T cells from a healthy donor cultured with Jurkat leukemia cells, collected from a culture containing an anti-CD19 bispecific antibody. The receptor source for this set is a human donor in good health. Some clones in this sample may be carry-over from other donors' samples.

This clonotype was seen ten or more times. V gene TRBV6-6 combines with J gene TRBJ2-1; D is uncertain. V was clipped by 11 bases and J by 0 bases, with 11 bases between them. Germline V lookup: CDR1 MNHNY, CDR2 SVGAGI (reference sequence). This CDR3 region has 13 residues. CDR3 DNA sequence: TGTGCCTCAGCTTCGAGCTCCTACAATGAGCAGTTCTTC. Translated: CASASSSYNEQFF.

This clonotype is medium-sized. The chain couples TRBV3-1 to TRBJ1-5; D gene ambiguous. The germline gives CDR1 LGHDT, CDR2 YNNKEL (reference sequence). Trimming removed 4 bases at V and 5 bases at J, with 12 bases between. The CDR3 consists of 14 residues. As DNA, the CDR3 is TGTGCCAGCAGCCCCGGTTCGGGCTATCAGCCCCAGCATTTT. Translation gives CASSPGSGYQPQHF.

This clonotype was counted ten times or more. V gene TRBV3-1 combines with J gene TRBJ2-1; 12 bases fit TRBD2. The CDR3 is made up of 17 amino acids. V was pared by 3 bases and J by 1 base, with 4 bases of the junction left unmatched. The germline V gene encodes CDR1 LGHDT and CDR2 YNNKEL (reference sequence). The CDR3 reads CASSHTSGGSSYNEQFF. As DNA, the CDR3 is TGTGCCAGCAGCCACACTAGCGGGGGGAGTTCCTACAATGAGCAGTTCTTC.

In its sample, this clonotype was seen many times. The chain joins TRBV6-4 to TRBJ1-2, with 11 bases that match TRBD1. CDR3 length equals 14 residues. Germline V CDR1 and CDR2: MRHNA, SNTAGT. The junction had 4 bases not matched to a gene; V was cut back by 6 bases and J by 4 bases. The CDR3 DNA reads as TGTGCCAGCAGCGGTGGACAGGGGGCCTATGGCTACACCTTC. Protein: CASSGGQGAYGYTF.

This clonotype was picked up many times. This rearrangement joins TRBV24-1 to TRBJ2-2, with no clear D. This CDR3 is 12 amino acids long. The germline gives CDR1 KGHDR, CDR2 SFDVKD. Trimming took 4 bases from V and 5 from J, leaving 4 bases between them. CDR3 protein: CATSEKTGELFF. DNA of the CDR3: TGTGCCACCAGTGAGAAAACCGGGGAGCTGTTTTTT.

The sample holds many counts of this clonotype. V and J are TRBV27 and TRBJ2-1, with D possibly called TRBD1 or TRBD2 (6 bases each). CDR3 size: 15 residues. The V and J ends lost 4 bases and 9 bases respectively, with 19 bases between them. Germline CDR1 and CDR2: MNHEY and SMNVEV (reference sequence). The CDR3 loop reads CASSSLGGRFGEQFF. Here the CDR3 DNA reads TGTGCCAGCAGTTCTCTCGGGGGCCGCTTTGGTGAGCAGTTCTTC.

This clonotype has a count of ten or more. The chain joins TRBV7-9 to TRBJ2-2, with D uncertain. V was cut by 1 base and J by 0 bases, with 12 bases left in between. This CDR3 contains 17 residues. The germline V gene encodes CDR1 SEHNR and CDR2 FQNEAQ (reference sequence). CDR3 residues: CASSLVLGRSNTGELFF. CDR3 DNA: TGTGCCAGCAGCTTAGTTCTTGGCCGTTCGAACACCGGGGAGCTGTTTTTT.

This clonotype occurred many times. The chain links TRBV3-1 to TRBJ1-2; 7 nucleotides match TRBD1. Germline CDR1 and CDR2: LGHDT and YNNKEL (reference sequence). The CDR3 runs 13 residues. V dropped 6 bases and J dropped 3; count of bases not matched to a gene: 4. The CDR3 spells CASSVQGHYGYTF. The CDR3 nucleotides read TGTGCCAGCAGTGTACAGGGGCACTATGGCTACACCTTC.

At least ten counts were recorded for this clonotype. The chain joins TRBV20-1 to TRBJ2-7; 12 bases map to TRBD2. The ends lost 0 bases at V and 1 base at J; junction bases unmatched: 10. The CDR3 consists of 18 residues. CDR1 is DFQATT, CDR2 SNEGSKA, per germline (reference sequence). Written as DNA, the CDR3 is TGCAGTGCTAGAGATCTAGGGCTAGCGGGGGGGAAATCCTACGAGCAGTACTTC. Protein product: CSARDLGLAGGKSYEQYF.

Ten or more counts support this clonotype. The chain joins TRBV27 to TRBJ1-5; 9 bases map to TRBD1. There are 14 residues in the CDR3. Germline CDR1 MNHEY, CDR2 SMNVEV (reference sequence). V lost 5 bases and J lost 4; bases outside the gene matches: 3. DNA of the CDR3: TGTGCCAGCAGTATAGGACAGGGGAATCAGCCCCAGCATTTT. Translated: CASSIGQGNQPQHF.

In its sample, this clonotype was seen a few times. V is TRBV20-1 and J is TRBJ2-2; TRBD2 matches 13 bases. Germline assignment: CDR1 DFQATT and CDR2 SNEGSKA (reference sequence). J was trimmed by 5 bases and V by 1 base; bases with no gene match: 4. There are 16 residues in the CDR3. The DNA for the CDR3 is TGCAGTGCTAGAGGGACTAGCGGGGGTTGGACCGGGGAGCTGTTTTTT. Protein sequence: CSARGTSGGWTGELFF.

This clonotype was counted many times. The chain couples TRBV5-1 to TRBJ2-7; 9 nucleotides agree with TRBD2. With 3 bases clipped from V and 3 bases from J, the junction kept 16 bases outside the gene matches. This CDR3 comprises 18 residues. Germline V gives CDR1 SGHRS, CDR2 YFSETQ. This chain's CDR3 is CASSSPGAGGQFRYEQYF. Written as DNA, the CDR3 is TGCGCCAGCAGCTCTCCGGGAGCGGGGGGCCAATTTCGCTACGAGCAGTACTTC.

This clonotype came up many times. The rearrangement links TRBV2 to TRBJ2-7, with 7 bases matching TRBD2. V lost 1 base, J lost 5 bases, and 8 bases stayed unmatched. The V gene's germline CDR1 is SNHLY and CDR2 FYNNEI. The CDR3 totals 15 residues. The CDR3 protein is CASSEGGTTTDEQYF. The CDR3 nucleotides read TGTGCCAGCAGTGAAGGGGGGACTACAACCGACGAGCAGTACTTC. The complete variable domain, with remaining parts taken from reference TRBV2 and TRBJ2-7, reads EPEVTQTPSHQVTQMGQEVILRCVPISNHLYFYWYRQILGQKVEFLVSFYNNEISEKSEIFDDQFSVERPDGSNFTLKIRSTKLEDSAMYFCASSEGGTTTDEQYFGPGTRLTVT.

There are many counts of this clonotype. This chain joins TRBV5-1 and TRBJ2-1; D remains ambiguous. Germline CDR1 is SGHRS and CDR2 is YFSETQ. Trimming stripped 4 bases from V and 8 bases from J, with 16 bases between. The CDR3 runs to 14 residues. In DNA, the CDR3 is TGCGCCAGCAGCAGTTTAGAAGCCGGCCATGAGCAGTTCTTC. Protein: CASSSLEAGHEQFF.

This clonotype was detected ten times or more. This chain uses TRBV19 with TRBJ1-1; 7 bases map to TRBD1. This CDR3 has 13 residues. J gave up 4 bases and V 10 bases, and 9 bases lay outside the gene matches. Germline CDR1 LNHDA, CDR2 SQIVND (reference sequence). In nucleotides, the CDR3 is TGTGCCACCTCGGACAGGTTGGGCACTGAAGCTTTCTTT. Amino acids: CATSDRLGTEAFF.

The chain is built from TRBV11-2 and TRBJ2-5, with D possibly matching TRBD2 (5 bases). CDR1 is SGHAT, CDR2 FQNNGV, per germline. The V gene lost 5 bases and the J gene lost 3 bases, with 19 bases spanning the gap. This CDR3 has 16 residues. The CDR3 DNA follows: TGTGCCAGCAGCCCCGGAGGTTGGTCCACGGAAGAGACCCAGTACTTC. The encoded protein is CASSPGGWSTEETQYF.

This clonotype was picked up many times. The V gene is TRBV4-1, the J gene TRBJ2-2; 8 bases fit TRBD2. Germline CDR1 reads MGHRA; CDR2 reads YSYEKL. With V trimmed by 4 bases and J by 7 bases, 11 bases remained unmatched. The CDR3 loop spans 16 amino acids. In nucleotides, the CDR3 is TGCGCCAGCAGCCTTTCCGGGGGGGCCGGTAGCGGGGAGCTGTTTTTT. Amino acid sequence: CASSLSGGAGSGELFF.

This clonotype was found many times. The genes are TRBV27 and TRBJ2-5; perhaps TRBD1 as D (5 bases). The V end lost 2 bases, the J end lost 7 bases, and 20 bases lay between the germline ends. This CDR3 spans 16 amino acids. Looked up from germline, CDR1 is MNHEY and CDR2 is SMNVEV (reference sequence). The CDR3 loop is CASSLMVAGNYGTQYF. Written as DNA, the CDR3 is TGTGCCAGCAGTTTAATGGTGGCAGGGAATTACGGGACCCAGTACTTC.

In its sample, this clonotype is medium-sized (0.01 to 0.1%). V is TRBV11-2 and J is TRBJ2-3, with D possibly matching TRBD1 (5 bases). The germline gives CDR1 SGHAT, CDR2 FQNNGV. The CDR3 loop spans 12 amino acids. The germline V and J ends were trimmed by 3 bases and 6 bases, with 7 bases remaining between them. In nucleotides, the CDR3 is TGTGCCAGCAGCTTCAGGGTGGATACGCAGTATTTT. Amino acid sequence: CASSFRVDTQYF.

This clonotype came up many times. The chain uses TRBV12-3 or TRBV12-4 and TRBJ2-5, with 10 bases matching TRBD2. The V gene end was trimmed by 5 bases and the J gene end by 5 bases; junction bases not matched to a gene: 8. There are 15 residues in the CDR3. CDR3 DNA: TGTGCCAGCAGTCTAGTAGCGGGGGGCAAGGAGACCCAGTACTTC. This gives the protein CASSLVAGGKETQYF.

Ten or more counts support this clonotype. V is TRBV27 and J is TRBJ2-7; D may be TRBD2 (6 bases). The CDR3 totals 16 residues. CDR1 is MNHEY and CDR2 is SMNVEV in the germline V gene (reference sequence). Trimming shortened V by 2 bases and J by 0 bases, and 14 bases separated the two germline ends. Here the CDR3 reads CASSLKPGLYSYEQYF. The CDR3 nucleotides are TGTGCCAGCAGTTTAAAACCGGGACTCTACTCCTACGAGCAGTACTTC.

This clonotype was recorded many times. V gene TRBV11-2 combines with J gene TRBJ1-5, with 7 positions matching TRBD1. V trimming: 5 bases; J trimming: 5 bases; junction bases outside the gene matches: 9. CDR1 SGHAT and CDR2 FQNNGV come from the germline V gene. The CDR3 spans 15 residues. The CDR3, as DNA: TGTGCCAGCAGCAAAGTACGGACAGGTTATCAGCCCCAGCATTTT. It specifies CASSKVRTGYQPQHF.

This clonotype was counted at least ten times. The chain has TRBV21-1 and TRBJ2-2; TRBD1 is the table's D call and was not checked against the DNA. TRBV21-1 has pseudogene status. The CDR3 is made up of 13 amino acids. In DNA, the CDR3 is TGTGCCAGCACTCTTACGGGGGCCGGGGAGCTGTTTTTT. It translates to CASTLTGAGELFF.

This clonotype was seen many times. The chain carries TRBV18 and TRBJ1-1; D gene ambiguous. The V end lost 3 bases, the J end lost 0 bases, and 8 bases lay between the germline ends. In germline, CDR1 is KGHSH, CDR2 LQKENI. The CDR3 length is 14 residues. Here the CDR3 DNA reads TGTGCCAGCTCACCTTCAGTCTTGAACACTGAAGCTTTCTTT. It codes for CASSPSVLNTEAFF.

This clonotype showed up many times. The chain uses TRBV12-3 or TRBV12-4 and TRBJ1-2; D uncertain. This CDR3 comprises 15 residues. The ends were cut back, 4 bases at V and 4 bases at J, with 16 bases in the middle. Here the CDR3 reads CASSSPSHGGYGYTF. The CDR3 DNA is TGTGCCAGCAGTTCCCCCTCACACGGCGGCTATGGCTACACCTTC.

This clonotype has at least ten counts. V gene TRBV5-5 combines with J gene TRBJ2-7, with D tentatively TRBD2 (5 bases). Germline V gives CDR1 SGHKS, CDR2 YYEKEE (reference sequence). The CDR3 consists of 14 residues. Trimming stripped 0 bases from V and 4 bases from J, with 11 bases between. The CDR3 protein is CASSLDSRGYEQYF. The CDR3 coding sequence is TGTGCCAGCAGCTTGGATTCTCGGGGATACGAGCAGTACTTC.

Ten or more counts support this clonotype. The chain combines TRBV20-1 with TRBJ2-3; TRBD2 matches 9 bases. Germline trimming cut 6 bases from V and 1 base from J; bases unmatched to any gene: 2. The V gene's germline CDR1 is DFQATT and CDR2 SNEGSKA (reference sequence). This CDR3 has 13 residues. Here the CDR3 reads CSAVAGGTDTQYF. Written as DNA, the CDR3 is TGCAGTGCGGTAGCGGGGGGCACAGATACGCAGTATTTT.

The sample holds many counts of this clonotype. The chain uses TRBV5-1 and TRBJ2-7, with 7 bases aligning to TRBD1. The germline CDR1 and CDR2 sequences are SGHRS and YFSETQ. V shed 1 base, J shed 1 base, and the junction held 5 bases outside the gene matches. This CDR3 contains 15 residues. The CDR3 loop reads CASSLRGQRSYEQYF. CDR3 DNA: TGCGCCAGCAGCTTGAGGGGACAGCGATCCTACGAGCAGTACTTC. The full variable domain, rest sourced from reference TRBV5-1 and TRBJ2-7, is KAGVTQTPRYLIKTRGQQVTLSCSPISGHRSVSWYQQTPGQGLQFLFEYFSETQRNKGNFPGRFSGRQFSNSRSEMNVSTLELGDSALYLCASSLRGQRSYEQYFGPGTRLTVT.

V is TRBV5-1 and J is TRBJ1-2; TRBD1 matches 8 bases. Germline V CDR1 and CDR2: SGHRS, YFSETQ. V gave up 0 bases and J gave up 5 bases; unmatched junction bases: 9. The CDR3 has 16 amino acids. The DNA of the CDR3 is TGCGCCAGCAGCTTGGGGGCTGACAGGGGAGCATATGGCTACACCTTC. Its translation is CASSLGADRGAYGYTF.